The clone carrying this T cell receptor (beta chain) has just a few counts. The data are from a study of human T cells and chemical hapten exposure. One entry per CDR3 protein results from TCRdb running MiXCR on the RACE reads. The sample shows around 120,000 distinct CDR3 sequences, 9% to 14% of them seen only once. The CDR3 sequence is 14 residues long. Unmatched junction bases numbered 8, after V lost 4 bases and J lost 5 bases. The germline gives CDR1 SGHRS, CDR2 YFSETQ. Sample time point: patch test 1, 2 weeks after DPC sensitization. As to treatment: therapeutic diphenylcyclopropenone sensitization with weekly scalp DPC.

This sequence was found in a woman aged 50 to 60 with alopecia areata. Some clones in this sample may be carry-over from other donors' samples. The specimen was whole blood, collected in connection with sensitization to the hapten diphenylcyclopropenone (DPC). The rearrangement joins TRBV5-1 to TRBJ2-7; 8 bases map to TRBD2. DNA of the CDR3: TGCGCCAGCAGCCCCAGTAGCGGGGAGGACGAGCAGTACTTC. Translated, it gives CASSPSSGEDEQYF.